These 15 T cell receptor beta chains came from one sample sequenced in a study of glioma-infiltrating T cells after dendritic cell vaccination. Sequenced by immunoSEQ multiplex PCR; TCRdb stores in-frame clones only, minus some. The sample consists of around 58,000 clones, around 86% of them appearing once. The specimen comprised blood, sampled before dendritic cell vaccination. These TCRs come from a human donor with glioblastoma.

This clone was recorded once. Here the CDR3 reads CASSELGGEETQYF. The DNA of the CDR3 is TGTGCCAGCAGTGAACTCGGAGGGGAAGAGACCCAGTACTTC. V gene TRBV25-1 combines with J gene TRBJ2-5; D possibly corresponds to TRBD2 (6 bases). From germline, CDR1 is MGHDK and CDR2 SYGVNS. Trimming stripped 2 bases from V and 3 bases from J, with 10 bases between. The CDR3 extends over 14 amino acids.

This chain links TRBV7-9 with TRBJ2-2; 9 bases map to TRBD1. CDR3 length: 16 amino acids. Germline loops: CDR1 SEHNR, CDR2 FQNEAQ (reference sequence). With 6 bases clipped from V and 3 bases from J, the junction kept 8 bases outside the gene matches. In nucleotides, the CDR3 is TGTGCCAGCAGTCCCAAGGACAGGGGTTACACCGGGGAGCTGTTTTTT. This encodes CASSPKDRGYTGELFF.

This chain joins TRBV9 and TRBJ2-2, with 10 bases matching TRBD1. The length of the CDR3 is 15 residues. Unmatched junction bases numbered 2, after V lost 2 bases and J lost 4 bases. Per the germline V gene, CDR1 is SGDLS and CDR2 is YYNGEE. CDR3 sequence: CASSVRTGGTGELFF. CDR3 bases: TGTGCCAGCAGCGTTCGGACAGGGGGCACCGGGGAGCTGTTTTTT.

The chain recombines TRBV28 with TRBJ2-7, with D perhaps matching TRBD2 (5 bases). Trimming removed 3 bases from V and 6 bases from J, with 12 bases in between. This CDR3 has 13 amino acids. Germline CDR1 is MDHEN and CDR2 is SYDVKM. The CDR3 DNA is TGTGCCAGCAGTTTCCAGAGGGTAGGCGAGCAGTACTTC. This gives the protein CASSFQRVGEQYF.

The V gene is TRBV6-1, the J gene TRBJ2-4; perhaps TRBD2 as D (6 bases). CDR3 length: 15 amino acids. V was shortened by 5 bases and J by 3 bases, with 14 bases between the two germline ends. Per germline, CDR1 MNHNS and CDR2 SASEGT. DNA for the CDR3: TGTGCCAGCAGTATGAGAGGGGAGGTCAAAAACATTCAGTACTTC. Translation gives CASSMRGEVKNIQYF.

The chain joins TRBV30 to TRBJ1-5; TRBD1 matches 8 bases. The V segment lost 0 bases and the J segment 4 bases; nucleotides outside the gene matches: 5. The CDR3 is made up of 15 amino acids. The V gene's germline CDR1 is GTSNPN and CDR2 SVGIG (reference sequence). The DNA of the CDR3 is TGTGCCTGGAGTGTACTCAGGGGGCAAAATCAGCCCCAGCATTTT. Encoded protein: CAWSVLRGQNQPQHF.

The V gene is TRBV5-1, the J gene TRBJ2-2; 11 bases agree with TRBD2. The germline gives CDR1 SGHRS, CDR2 YFSETQ. This CDR3 is 15 amino acids long. Trimming removed 2 bases from V and 4 bases from J; junction bases left unmatched: 1. In DNA, the CDR3 is TGCGCCAGCAGCTTCGGACTAGCGGGCACCGGGGAGCTGTTTTTT. It specifies CASSFGLAGTGELFF.

The CDR3 region is CASSLGPETEAFF. In nucleotides, the CDR3 is TGTGCCAGCAGTTTGGGGCCTGAAACTGAAGCTTTCTTT. The J gene is TRBJ1-1, the V gene TRBV28, with D possibly TRBD1 on 5 matching bases. The length of the CDR3 is 13 residues. The V gene lost 3 bases and the J gene lost 5 bases, with 10 bases spanning the gap. CDR1 and CDR2 from the germline V gene are MDHEN and SYDVKM.

The rearrangement links TRBV19 to TRBJ1-2; D unresolved. The V end was cut by 3 bases, the J end by 5 bases, with 13 bases between. The germline V gene encodes CDR1 LNHDA and CDR2 SQIVND (reference sequence). This CDR3 spans 14 amino acids. The CDR3 sequence: CASSMRAAIYGYTF. In DNA, the CDR3 is TGTGCCAGTAGTATGAGGGCGGCAATATATGGCTACACCTTC.

This clone has just a few counts. The chain has TRBV5-6 and TRBJ2-1; D call uncertain. CDR1 is SGHDT, CDR2 YYEEEE, per germline. The CDR3 totals 13 residues. Deletions cut 0 bases from V and 6 bases from J, with 7 bases between. The CDR3 loop reads CASSLGAINEQFF. As DNA, the CDR3 is TGTGCCAGCAGCTTGGGGGCCATCAATGAGCAGTTCTTC. Based on the CDR3 plus reference TRBV5-6 and TRBJ2-1, the full variable domain is DAGVTQSPTHLIKTRGQQVTLRCSPKSGHDTVSWYQQALGQGPQFIFQYYEEEERQRGNFPDRFSGHQFPNYSSELNVNALLLGDSALYLCASSLGAINEQFFGPGTRLTVL.

V is TRBV27 and J is TRBJ2-3; 8 bases agree with TRBD2. CDR3 length equals 16 residues. Germline assignment: CDR1 MNHEY and CDR2 SMNVEV (reference sequence). The V gene end was trimmed by 5 bases and the J gene end by 0 bases; junction bases not matched to a gene: 7. The CDR3 region has the DNA TGTGCCAGCAGTCGCTTTAGCGGGGAAAGCACAGATACGCAGTATTTT. Translation: CASSRFSGESTDTQYF.

The chain employs TRBV2 and TRBJ1-3, with D possibly matching TRBD1 (6 bases). CDR1 is SNHLY and CDR2 is FYNNEI in the germline V gene. This CDR3 spans 17 amino acids. V was cut by 6 bases and J by 0 bases, with 18 bases left in between. Written as DNA, the CDR3 is TGTGCCAGCAGCGGAGCGACAGGAGTATTCTCTGGAAACACCATATATTTT. The encoded protein is CASSGATGVFSGNTIYF.

There are many counts of this clone. The rearrangement joins TRBV5-1 to TRBJ2-7, with TRBD1 matching 8 bases. V lost 0 bases, J lost 4 bases, and 6 bases stayed unmatched. CDR3 length: 15 residues. The germline V gene encodes CDR1 SGHRS and CDR2 YFSETQ. CDR3 sequence reads: CASSLVGTGKYEQYF. The CDR3 DNA reads TGCGCCAGCAGCTTGGTTGGGACAGGCAAGTACGAGCAGTACTTC.

The CDR3 region is CASSSAQLREQYF. Here the CDR3 DNA reads TGTGCCAGCAGCAGCGCCCAGCTCCGCGAGCAGTACTTC. This chain links TRBV7-8 with TRBJ2-7; D unresolved. Per the germline V gene, CDR1 is SGHVS and CDR2 is FQNEAQ. V gave up 5 bases and J gave up 6 bases, with 14 bases separating them. The CDR3 extends over 13 amino acids.

The V call is TRBV18, the J call TRBJ2-7; no firm D call. CDR3 length equals 14 residues. V was shortened by 4 bases and J by 3 bases, with 13 bases between the two germline ends. Germline values: CDR1 KGHSH, CDR2 LQKENI. CDR3 bases: TGTGCCAGCTCACGAATCCCGCGAAACTACGAGCAGTACTTC. It translates to CASSRIPRNYEQYF.